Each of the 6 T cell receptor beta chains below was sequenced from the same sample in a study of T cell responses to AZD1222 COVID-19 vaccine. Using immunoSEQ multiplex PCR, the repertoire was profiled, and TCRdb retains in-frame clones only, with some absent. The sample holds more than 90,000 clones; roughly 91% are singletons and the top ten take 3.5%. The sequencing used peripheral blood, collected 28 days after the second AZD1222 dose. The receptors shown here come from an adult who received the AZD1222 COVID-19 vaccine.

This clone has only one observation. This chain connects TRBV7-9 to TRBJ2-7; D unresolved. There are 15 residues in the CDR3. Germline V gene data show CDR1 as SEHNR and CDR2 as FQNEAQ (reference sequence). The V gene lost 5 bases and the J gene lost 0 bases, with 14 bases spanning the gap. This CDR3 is CASSEPMITSYEQYF. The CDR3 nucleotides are TGTGCCAGCAGCGAACCGATGATTACCTCCTACGAGCAGTACTTC.

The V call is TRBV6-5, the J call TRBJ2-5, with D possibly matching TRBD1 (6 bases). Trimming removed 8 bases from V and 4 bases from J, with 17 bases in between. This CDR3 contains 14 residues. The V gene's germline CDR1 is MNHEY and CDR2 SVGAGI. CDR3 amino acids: CASFGQGKGETQYF. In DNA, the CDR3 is TGTGCCAGCTTCGGCCAGGGGAAGGGAGAGACCCAGTACTTC.

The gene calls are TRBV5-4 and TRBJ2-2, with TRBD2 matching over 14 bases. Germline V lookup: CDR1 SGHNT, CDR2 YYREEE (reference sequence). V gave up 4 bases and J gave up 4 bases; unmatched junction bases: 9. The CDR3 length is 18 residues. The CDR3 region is CASSPYGLAGGGTGELFF. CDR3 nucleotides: TGTGCCAGCAGCCCCTATGGACTAGCGGGGGGAGGCACCGGGGAGCTGTTTTTT.

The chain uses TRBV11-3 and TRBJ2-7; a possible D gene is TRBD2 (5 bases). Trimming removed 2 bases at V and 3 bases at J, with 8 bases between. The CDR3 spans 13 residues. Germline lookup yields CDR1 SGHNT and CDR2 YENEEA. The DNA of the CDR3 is TGTGCCAGCAGCTTAAACCGGGACTACGAGCAGTACTTC. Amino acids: CASSLNRDYEQYF.

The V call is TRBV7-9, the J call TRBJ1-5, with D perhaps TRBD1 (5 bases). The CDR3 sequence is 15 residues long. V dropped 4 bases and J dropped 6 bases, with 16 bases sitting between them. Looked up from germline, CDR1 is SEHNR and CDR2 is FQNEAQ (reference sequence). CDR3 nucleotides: TGTGCCAGCAGCTCCCGGTCGGTAACAGGTCAGCCCCAGCATTTT. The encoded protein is CASSSRSVTGQPQHF.

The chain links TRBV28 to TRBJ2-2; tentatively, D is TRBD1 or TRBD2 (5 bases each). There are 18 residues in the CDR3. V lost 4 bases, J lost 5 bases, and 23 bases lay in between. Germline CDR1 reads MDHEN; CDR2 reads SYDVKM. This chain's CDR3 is CASSSLKTLGEWTGELFF. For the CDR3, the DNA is TGTGCCAGCAGTTCCCTCAAAACTCTGGGGGAGTGGACCGGGGAGCTGTTTTTT.